The 20 T cell receptor beta chains below come from one sample, sequenced in a study of cytomegalovirus exposure and HLA in healthy donors. Primers included in the PCR were 60 Vbeta and 13 Jbeta primers. TCRdb's table, derived via immunoSEQ multiplex PCR, lists solely in-frame clones and lacks some. The top ten clones hold 2% to 2.5% of a sample with under 200,000 clones, 85% of them seen once. Material for sequencing was PBMCs. The receptor set was obtained from a woman aged 50 to 60 in good health and CMV-seronegative.

CDR3 DNA sequence: TGTGCCAGCCGTCCGGGGGGCGACTATGGCTACACCTTC. It translates to CASRPGGDYGYTF. The rearrangement uses TRBV28 and TRBJ1-2, with D maybe TRBD1 (6 bases). CDR1 is MDHEN and CDR2 is SYDVKM in the germline V gene. CDR3 length: 13 residues. With 8 bases removed from V and 3 bases from J, the gap between germline ends came to 13 bases.

CDR3 DNA sequence: TGTGCCAGCAGCCCTCGGACAGCAGAGACCCAGTACTTC. This encodes CASSPRTAETQYF. The chain employs TRBV7-7 and TRBJ2-5, with D possibly TRBD1 on 6 matching bases. Germline assignment: CDR1 SSHAT and CDR2 FNYEAQ (reference sequence). V was clipped by 5 bases and J by 4 bases, with 11 bases between them. The CDR3 covers 13 residues.

The V and J genes are TRBV7-9 and TRBJ2-1; D gene ambiguous. The CDR3 has 14 residues. The ends were cut back, 1 base at V and 5 bases at J, with 9 bases in the middle. Germline-derived CDR1 and CDR2 are SEHNR and FQNEAQ (reference sequence). The CDR3 DNA follows: TGTGCCAGCAGCTTAGTAAGTGGCCACAATGAGCAGTTCTTC. Translated, it gives CASSLVSGHNEQFF.

This chain links TRBV11-3 with TRBJ2-1, with 9 bases that match TRBD1. V shed 5 bases and J 9 bases; nucleotides not matched to a gene: 11. Germline-derived CDR1 and CDR2 are SGHNT and YENEEA. The CDR3 consists of 15 residues. In nucleotides, the CDR3 is TGTGCCAGCAGCACTGGACAGGGGCCGATTGGTGAGCAGTTCTTC. It codes for CASSTGQGPIGEQFF. The full variable domain, completed using reference TRBV11-3 and TRBJ2-1, is EAGVVQSPRYKIIEKKQPVAFWCNPISGHNTLYWYLQNLGQGPELLIRYENEEAVDDSQLPKDRFSAERLKGVDSTLKIQPAELGDSAVYLCASSTGQGPIGEQFFGPGTRLTVL.

V is TRBV23-1 and J is TRBJ1-1; possible D gene TRBD1, 6 bases. TRBV23-1 is filed as an ORF, its function uncertain. CDR3 length: 13 residues. The ends were cut back, 5 bases at V and 6 bases at J, with 13 bases in the middle. The CDR3 loop is CASSMGAPAEAFF. The CDR3, as DNA: TGCGCCAGCAGTATGGGGGCGCCGGCTGAAGCTTTCTTT.

This rearrangement joins TRBV4-1 to TRBJ2-2; D is perhaps TRBD1 (6 bases). V lost 0 bases and J 0 bases, leaving 11 bases between the germline ends. Germline V gives CDR1 MGHRA, CDR2 YSYEKL. There are 17 residues in the CDR3. CDR3 bases: TGCGCCAGCAGCCAAGAACACAGGGTCGCGAACACCGGGGAGCTGTTTTTT. Protein sequence: CASSQEHRVANTGELFF.

Note on this clone: The same CDR3 arises from other DNA sequences in this sample as well. The CDR3 nucleotides are TGTGCCAGCAGTTTAGACAGAAATCAGCCCCAGCATTTT. Residues: CASSLDRNQPQHF. V and J are TRBV28 and TRBJ1-5; D may be TRBD1 (5 bases). CDR3 size: 13 residues. CDR1 MDHEN and CDR2 SYDVKM come from the germline V gene. V was cut by 2 bases and J by 4 bases, with 6 bases left in between.

V is TRBV27 and J is TRBJ2-1, with 10 positions matching TRBD2. Looked up from germline, CDR1 is MNHEY and CDR2 is SMNVEV (reference sequence). V lost 7 bases to trimming and J lost 8 bases; unmatched junction nucleotides: 8. This CDR3 has 14 residues. Written as DNA, the CDR3 is TGTGCCAGCACCGGGACTAGCGCGCCCCATGAGCAGTTCTTC. It encodes CASTGTSAPHEQFF.

The chain uses TRBV27 and TRBJ2-1; D possibly corresponds to TRBD2 (6 bases). V was cut by 3 bases and J by 1 base, with 10 bases left in between. The germline V gene has CDR1 MNHEY and CDR2 SMNVEV (reference sequence). The CDR3 extends over 15 amino acids. The CDR3 nucleotides are TGTGCCAGCAGTTTGAGCGGAGGGTCCTACAATGAGCAGTTCTTC. Its protein product is CASSLSGGSYNEQFF.

Concerning this clone: At one of its ends the junction is not consistent with the germline gene, which may arise from a read error. This chain uses TRBV27 with TRBJ2-7; D is ambiguous. The CDR3 is 14 amino acids. Germline V gene sequence: CDR1 MNHEY, CDR2 SMNVEV (reference sequence). Here the CDR3 reads CTSSFGSSIYEQYF. The CDR3 nucleotides read TGTACCAGCAGTTTTGGCTCTTCCATTTACGAGCAGTACTTC.

V is TRBV6-5 and J is TRBJ2-7, with D possibly TRBD2 on 7 matching bases. The length of the CDR3 is 13 residues. Germline V gene sequence: CDR1 MNHEY, CDR2 SVGAGI. Trimming took off 2 bases at V and 7 bases at J, with 12 bases between the two ends. Here the CDR3 reads CASSYEGGREQYF. CDR3 DNA: TGTGCCAGCAGTTACGAGGGGGGGCGAGAGCAGTACTTC.

This clone was seen a single time. The sample holds other DNA sequences that translate to the same CDR3. The chain uses TRBV5-1 and TRBJ1-1, with D possibly TRBD1 on 5 matching bases. The CDR3 is 14 amino acids. Trimming took off 1 base at V and 4 bases at J, with 11 bases between the two ends. Germline V gives CDR1 SGHRS, CDR2 YFSETQ. The CDR3 loop reads CASSLTGGITEAFF. The DNA of the CDR3 is TGCGCCAGCAGCTTGACGGGGGGGATCACTGAAGCTTTCTTT.

The V gene is TRBV5-1, the J gene TRBJ2-3, with a possible D match to TRBD1 (5 bases). Trimming cost V 9 bases and J 6 bases, with 20 bases left between them. CDR1 SGHRS and CDR2 YFSETQ come from the germline V gene. CDR3 length equals 14 residues. The CDR3 nucleotides are TGCGCCACCACCAGACAGAGTGGTGGGGATACGCAGTATTTT. This encodes CATTRQSGGDTQYF.

This rearrangement joins TRBV27 to TRBJ1-5, with 7 bases that match TRBD1. The V and J ends lost 0 bases and 6 bases, in that order; junction bases with no gene match: 5. The V gene's germline CDR1 is MNHEY and CDR2 SMNVEV (reference sequence). This CDR3 contains 15 residues. The CDR3 reads CASSLSDRASQPQHF. The CDR3 nucleotides read TGTGCCAGCAGTTTATCCGACAGGGCGAGTCAGCCCCAGCATTTT.

This clone has only one observation. The rearrangement links TRBV6-1 to TRBJ1-2; possibly TRBD1 for D (5 bases). Germline V CDR1 and CDR2: MNHNS, SASEGT. Between the trimmed V and J ends, which lost 2 bases and 5 bases, there was a span of 9 bases. This CDR3 contains 13 residues. As DNA, the CDR3 is TGTGCCAGCAGTGAACCGCGACAGTATGGCTACACCTTC. This translates into CASSEPRQYGYTF.

The V gene is TRBV7-2, the J gene TRBJ2-7; 9 bases line up with TRBD2. Trimming took 7 bases from V and 3 from J; bases not matched to a gene: 10. The CDR3 runs 15 residues. Looked up from germline, CDR1 is SGHTA and CDR2 is FQGNSA. The CDR3 nucleotides are TGTGCCAGCACCCTGGTTAGCGGGAGCGACTACGAGCAGTACTTC. Protein: CASTLVSGSDYEQYF.

This sequence joins TRBV27 and TRBJ2-1, with 9 bases fitting TRBD1. Germline V gives CDR1 MNHEY, CDR2 SMNVEV (reference sequence). Trimming took 6 bases from V and 1 from J; bases not matched to a gene: 13. This CDR3 is 18 amino acids long. CDR3 nucleotide sequence: TGTGCCAGCAGCCCGGGACAGGGACGTGGTATATCCTACAATGAGCAGTTCTTC. It yields the protein CASSPGQGRGISYNEQFF.

This clone came up once. The rearrangement uses TRBV20-1 and TRBJ2-1, with a weak D call TRBD2 (7 bases). The V gene's germline CDR1 is DFQATT and CDR2 SNEGSKA (reference sequence). The CDR3 contains 11 residues. V was trimmed by 8 bases and J by 9 bases, leaving 14 bases between them. The CDR3 nucleotides read TGCAGTAAAGGGGGGGCGGGTGAGCAGTTCTTC. This codes for CSKGGAGEQFF.

The chain couples TRBV10-2 to TRBJ1-2, with TRBD1 matching 9 bases. The CDR3 is 13 residues long. The V gene's germline CDR1 is WSHSY and CDR2 SAAADI. J gave up 7 bases and V 5 bases, and 5 bases lay outside the gene matches. The CDR3 loop reads CASSPQGAGGYTF. As DNA, the CDR3 is TGCGCCAGCAGTCCACAGGGGGCAGGTGGCTACACCTTC.

The chain is built from TRBV27 and TRBJ2-5; a possible D gene is TRBD2 (6 bases). The CDR3 runs 14 residues. Germline CDR1 and CDR2: MNHEY and SMNVEV (reference sequence). V was clipped by 3 bases and J by 10 bases, with 18 bases between them. Here the CDR3 reads CASSLLEGLGDQYF. The DNA of the CDR3 is TGTGCCAGCAGTTTGTTGGAGGGGCTGGGGGACCAGTACTTC.